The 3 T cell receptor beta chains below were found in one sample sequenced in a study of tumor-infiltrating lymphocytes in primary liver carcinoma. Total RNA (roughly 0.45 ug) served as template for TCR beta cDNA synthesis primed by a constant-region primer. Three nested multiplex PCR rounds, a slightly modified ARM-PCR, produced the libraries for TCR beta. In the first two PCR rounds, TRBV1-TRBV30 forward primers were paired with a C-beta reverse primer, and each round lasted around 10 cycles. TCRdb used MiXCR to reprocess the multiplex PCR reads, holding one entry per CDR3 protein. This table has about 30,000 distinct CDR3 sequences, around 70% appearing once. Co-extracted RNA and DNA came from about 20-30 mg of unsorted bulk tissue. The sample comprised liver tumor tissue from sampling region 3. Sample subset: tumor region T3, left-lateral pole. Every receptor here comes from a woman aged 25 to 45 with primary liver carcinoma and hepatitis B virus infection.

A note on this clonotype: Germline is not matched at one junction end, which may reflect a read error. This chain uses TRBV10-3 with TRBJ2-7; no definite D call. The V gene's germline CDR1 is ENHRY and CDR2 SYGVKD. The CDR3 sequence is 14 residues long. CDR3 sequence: CAISDPDRDNEQYF. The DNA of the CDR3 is TGTGCCATCAGTGACCCCGACCGAGACAACGAACAGTACTTC.

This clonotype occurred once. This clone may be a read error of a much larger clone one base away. CDR3 residues: CASSPGTMDSYEQYF. As DNA, the CDR3 is TGCGCCAGCAGCCCCGGGACGATGGACTCCTACGAGCAGTACTTC. The chain couples TRBV5-1 to TRBJ2-7; D could derive from TRBD1 or TRBD2 (5 bases each). The germline gives CDR1 SGHRS, CDR2 YFSETQ. V was trimmed by 4 bases and J by 0 bases, leaving 14 bases between them. This CDR3 is built from 15 residues.

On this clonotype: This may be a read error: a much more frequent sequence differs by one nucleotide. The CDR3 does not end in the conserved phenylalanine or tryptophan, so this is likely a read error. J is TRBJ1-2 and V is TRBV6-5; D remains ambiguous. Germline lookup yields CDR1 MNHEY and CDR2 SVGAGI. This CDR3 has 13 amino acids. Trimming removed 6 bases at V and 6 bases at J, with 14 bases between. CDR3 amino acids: CASSNGLKDGYTL. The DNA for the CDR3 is TGTGCCAGCAGCAACGGGCTCAAAGATGGCTACACCTTG.